This TCR beta chain comes out of a study of blood T cell repertoires in COVID-19. The wider study: PBMCs, B-cell-depleted T cells, or T cells provided the cDNA or gDNA that made up the material.

The CDR3 is 14 amino acids. CDR1 MNHEY and CDR2 SVGAGI come from the germline V gene. V shed 5 bases and J 5 bases; nucleotides not matched to a gene: 5. In the source study's methods: Estimation of nucleated cell counts was performed using reference gene primer amplification. Sequencing was performed with immunoSEQ multiplex PCR; in TCRdb, only in-frame clones are kept and a portion is missing. V and J calls and clone size are those listed in that table; D and trimming were worked out from the DNA. The table has more than 10,000 clones, around 90% seen once. The receptor was isolated from a human donor with active COVID-19. The donor label of this sample is uncertain. Material for sequencing was peripheral blood. The J gene is TRBJ2-1, the V gene TRBV6-5, with 8 bases fitting TRBD2. The CDR3 DNA sequence: TGTGCCAGCAGTCCCGGGGGGGATAACAATGAGCAGTTCTTC. Its protein product is CASSPGGDNNEQFF.